This TCR beta chain was sequenced during a study of T cell repertoires in cytomegalovirus infection. Turning to the study itself: Well-studied HLA-B-restricted CMV epitopes were used in the study alongside recently identified HLA-C-restricted ones. It was the public TCR beta signatures that indicated both CMV infection and matching HLA type.

Study-wide results and caveats: Based on cumulative public TCR beta family frequency, carriers of CMV plus the relevant HLA were identified. There were HLA-C-restricted CMV-specific TCR beta clonotypes dominating the ex vivo response.

Germline V gene data show CDR1 as SGHAT and CDR2 as FQNNGV. This CDR3 comprises 12 residues. Trimming cost V 11 bases and J 1 base, with 11 bases left between them. TCRdb itself ran the reads through MiXCR, one entry per CDR3 protein. The sample lists some 800,000 distinct CDR3 sequences, about 30% occurring once. In regard to this clonotype: The antigen is not known.

V gene TRBV11-2 combines with J gene TRBJ1-1; D remains unclear. The clonotype was recovered from a human donor in good health (CMV status not recorded). Some clones in this sample may be carry-over from other donors' samples. The input for sequencing was cultured CD8+ T cells from PBMCs, taken from culture after CMV antigen stimulation. The CDR3 reads CAAGWGNTEAFF. The CDR3 DNA sequence: TGTGCCGCGGGGTGGGGGAACACTGAAGCTTTCTTT.